This T cell receptor (beta chain) stems from a study of cytomegalovirus exposure and HLA in healthy donors. The germline V gene has CDR1 SGHNT and CDR2 YYREEE (reference sequence). The CDR3 consists of 15 residues. The V gene lost 2 bases and the J gene lost 2 bases, with 13 bases spanning the gap. This clone has more than one count but fewer than ten. The antigen remains undetermined. General study points: The study put under 200 TCR beta chains on its list as cytomegalovirus-associated. According to a later analysis, TCR clusters from the first cohort tended to co-occur in the 120 or so validation repertoires. For cytomegalovirus status, the classifier reportedly gave diagnoses with high specificity and sensitivity.

TCRdb's copy holds only in-frame clones and misses some; the assay was immunoSEQ multiplex PCR. The data show approximately 220,000 clones, with approximately 87% seen just once and about 2.5% held by the top ten. This receptor was obtained from a man aged 18 to 29 in good health and CMV-seronegative. This chain uses TRBV5-4 with TRBJ1-2; D possibly corresponds to TRBD1 (6 bases). The sample was PBMCs. DNA for the CDR3: TGTGCCAGCAGCTTCGGGGGGCCAGGGAACTATGGCTACACCTTC. Amino acid sequence: CASSFGGPGNYGYTF.